A selection of T cell receptor beta chains follows, all from one sample in a study of OX40 agonist ivuxolimab in advanced cancers. Clones were sequenced by immunoSEQ multiplex PCR, and TCRdb holds only the in-frame ones, with some missing. The sample includes 90,000 to 95,000 clones, approximately 89% of them seen just once. Sequencing used CD4+ or CD8+ T cells sorted from blood, obtained in a trial of the OX40 agonist ivuxolimab. The receptor set was obtained from an adult with an advanced solid tumor such as melanoma, head and neck, liver or kidney cancer. Each CDR3 is given without its conserved first and last residue. The D gene is left open where the match is weak.

D gene	V gene	J gene	CDR3 protein
-	TRBV9	TRBJ2-1	ASGRRVLPTNNEQF
-	TRBV30	TRBJ1-4	AWERDRNEKLF
-	TRBV19	TRBJ1-6	ASLPLGSPLH
-	TRBV18	TRBJ1-3	ASSPGPGNTIY
TRBD1	TRBV28	TRBJ2-7	ASSRTGRSYEQY
-	TRBV18	TRBJ2-2	ASSPGTGPNTGELF
TRBD2	TRBV10-1	TRBJ2-3	ASSGLALGGTDTQY
-	TRBV14	TRBJ1-2	ASSQESPTGPYGYT
-	TRBV7-2	TRBJ1-5	ASSTRVLGNQPQH
-	TRBV27	TRBJ1-2	ASSTLGRVPGYT
TRBD1	TRBV6-5	TRBJ1-2	ASTRDRASGYT
TRBD1	TRBV2	TRBJ2-3	ASSYRGADTQY
-	TRBV4-3	TRBJ1-2	ASSQDYSTDYGYT
-	TRBV7-7	TRBJ2-1	ASSTGPGEQF
-	TRBV7-2	TRBJ2-7	ASSLHYEQY
TRBD1	TRBV19	TRBJ1-2	ASSMAQGAKYGYT